This T cell receptor beta chain was obtained from a study of CD8+ T cells in alopecia areata. Sample treatment: oral pan-JAK inhibitor, 5-10 mg twice daily. Peripheral blood, together with lesional scalp punch biopsies, was collected from alopecia areata patients. The CDR3 covers 15 residues. Germline CDR1 and CDR2: SGHDT and YYEEEE. Extracted RNA was reverse transcribed, and the resulting cDNA served as sequencing template. Libraries were prepared by immunoSEQ multiplex PCR; TCRdb keeps only in-frame clonotypes and omits some of them. This table holds about 6,900 clones, roughly 70% found once. This sequence joins TRBV5-6 and TRBJ2-5; 7 bases match TRBD1. The J call may be mistaken, given a closer DNA end match to TRBJ2-7. Material: skin, obtained at week 4, from a patient treated with tofacitinib. The clonotype was recovered from a human donor with alopecia areata. The CDR3 here is CASSEQGKKGYEQYF. The CDR3 region has the DNA TGTGCCAGCAGCGAACAGGGGAAAAAAGGCTACGAGCAGTACTTC.